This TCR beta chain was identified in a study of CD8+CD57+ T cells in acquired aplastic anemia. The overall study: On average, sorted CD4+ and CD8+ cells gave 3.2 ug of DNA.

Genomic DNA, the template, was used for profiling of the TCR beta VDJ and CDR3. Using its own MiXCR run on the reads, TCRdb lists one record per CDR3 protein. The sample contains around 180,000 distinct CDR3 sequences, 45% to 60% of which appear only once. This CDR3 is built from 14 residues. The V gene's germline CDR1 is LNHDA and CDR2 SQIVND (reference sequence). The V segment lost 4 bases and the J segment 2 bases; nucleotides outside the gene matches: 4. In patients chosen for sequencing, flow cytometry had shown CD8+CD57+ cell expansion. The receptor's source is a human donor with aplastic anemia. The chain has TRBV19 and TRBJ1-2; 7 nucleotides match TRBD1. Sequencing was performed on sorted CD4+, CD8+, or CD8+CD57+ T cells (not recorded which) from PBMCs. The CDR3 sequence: CASSRTQGNYGYTF. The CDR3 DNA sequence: TGTGCCAGTAGTAGAACACAGGGGAACTATGGCTACACCTTC.